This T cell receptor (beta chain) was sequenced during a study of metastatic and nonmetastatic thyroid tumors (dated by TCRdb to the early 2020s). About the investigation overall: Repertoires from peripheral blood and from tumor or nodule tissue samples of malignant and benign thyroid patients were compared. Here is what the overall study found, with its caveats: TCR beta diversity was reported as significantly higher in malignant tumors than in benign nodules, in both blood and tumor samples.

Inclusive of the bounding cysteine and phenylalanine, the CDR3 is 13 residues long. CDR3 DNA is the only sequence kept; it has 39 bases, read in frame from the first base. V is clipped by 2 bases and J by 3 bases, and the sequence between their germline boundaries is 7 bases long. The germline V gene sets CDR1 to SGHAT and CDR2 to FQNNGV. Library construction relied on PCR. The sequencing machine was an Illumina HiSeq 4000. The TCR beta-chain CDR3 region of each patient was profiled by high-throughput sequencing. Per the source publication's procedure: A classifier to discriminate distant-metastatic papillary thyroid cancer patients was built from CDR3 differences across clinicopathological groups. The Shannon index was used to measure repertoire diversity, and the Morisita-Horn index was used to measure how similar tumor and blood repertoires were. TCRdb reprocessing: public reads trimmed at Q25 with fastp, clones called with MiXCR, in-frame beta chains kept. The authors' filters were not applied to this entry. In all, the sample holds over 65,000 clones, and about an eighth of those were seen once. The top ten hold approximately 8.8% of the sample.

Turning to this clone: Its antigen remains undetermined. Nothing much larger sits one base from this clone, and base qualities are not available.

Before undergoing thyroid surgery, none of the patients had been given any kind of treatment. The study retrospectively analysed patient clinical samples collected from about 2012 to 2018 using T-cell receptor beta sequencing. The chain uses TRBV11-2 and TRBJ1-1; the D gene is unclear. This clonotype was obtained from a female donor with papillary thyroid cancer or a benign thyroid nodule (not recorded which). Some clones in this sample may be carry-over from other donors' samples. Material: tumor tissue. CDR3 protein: CASSLTRDTEAFF. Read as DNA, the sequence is TGTGCCAGCAGCTTAACCCGGGACACTGAAGCTTTCTTT.